A single sample is the source of the 18 T cell receptor beta chains below, sequenced in a study of shared clonotypes between healthy human individuals. CD45RO-negative cells were positively selected for CCR7, leaving out terminally differentiated effector memory CD45RA+ cells. Data came from immunoSEQ multiplex PCR; TCRdb stores just in-frame clones and leaves some out. This sample has nearly 2 million clones, with less than 95% found just once. The sequenced sample consisted of naive CD8+ T cells sorted from blood. The receptors shown here come from a man aged 18 to 30 in good health.

This chain connects TRBV27 to TRBJ1-2; D possibly corresponds to TRBD1 (5 bases). Deletions cut 5 bases from V and 3 bases from J, with 19 bases between. This CDR3 has 16 amino acids. Per germline, CDR1 MNHEY and CDR2 SMNVEV (reference sequence). The CDR3 bases are TGTGCCAGCAGTCCGAAGGAGGACACCCCCGACTATGGCTACACCTTC. It yields the protein CASSPKEDTPDYGYTF.

The rearrangement joins TRBV2 to TRBJ2-3; D remains ambiguous. The CDR3 has 13 amino acids. Trimming removed 8 bases at V and 6 bases at J, with 15 bases between. CDR1 is SNHLY, CDR2 FYNNEI, per germline. The CDR3 DNA reads as TGTGCCAGCCACCTCATAAACGAGGATACGCAGTATTTT. Encoded protein: CASHLINEDTQYF.

This sequence joins TRBV2 and TRBJ2-7; D gene ambiguous. CDR1 is SNHLY, CDR2 FYNNEI, per germline. This CDR3 region has 12 residues. Trimming shortened V by 9 bases and J by 2 bases, and 11 bases separated the two germline ends. CDR3 sequence reads: CASVGSTYEQYF. Written as DNA, the CDR3 is TGTGCCAGTGTAGGGTCTACCTACGAGCAGTACTTC. The variable domain in full, with the rest retrieved from reference TRBV2 and TRBJ2-7, is EPEVTQTPSHQVTQMGQEVILRCVPISNHLYFYWYRQILGQKVEFLVSFYNNEISEKSEIFDDQFSVERPDGSNFTLKIRSTKLEDSAMYFCASVGSTYEQYFGPGTRLTVT.

The rearrangement joins TRBV5-1 to TRBJ2-7; TRBD2 matches at 11 bases. This CDR3 is built from 17 residues. V shed 4 bases, J shed 5 bases, and the junction held 14 bases outside the gene matches. Per the germline V gene, CDR1 is SGHRS and CDR2 is YFSETQ. The CDR3 loop is CASSPRLAGGPTNEQYF. The CDR3 region has the DNA TGCGCCAGCAGCCCGCGGCTAGCGGGAGGACCAACGAACGAGCAGTACTTC. The whole variable domain, remainder taken from reference TRBV5-1 and TRBJ2-7, is KAGVTQTPRYLIKTRGQQVTLSCSPISGHRSVSWYQQTPGQGLQFLFEYFSETQRNKGNFPGRFSGRQFSNSRSEMNVSTLELGDSALYLCASSPRLAGGPTNEQYFGPGTRLTVT.

The V and J genes are TRBV9 and TRBJ2-2; possibly TRBD2 for D (6 bases). This CDR3 is built from 16 residues. Germline V gives CDR1 SGDLS, CDR2 YYNGEE. Deletions cut 4 bases from V and 6 bases from J, with 19 bases between. The CDR3 coding sequence is TGTGCCAGCAGCCACAAGGGCGTCGGGACTCCCGGGGAGCTGTTTTTT. This translates into CASSHKGVGTPGELFF.

This clone was seen just once. Within the sample, other DNA sequences also encode this same CDR3. The V and J genes are TRBV27 and TRBJ2-5; 8 nucleotides line up with TRBD2. The V segment lost 8 bases and the J segment 2 bases; nucleotides outside the gene matches: 7. CDR1 and CDR2 (germline): MNHEY, SMNVEV (reference sequence). This CDR3 contains 14 residues. The CDR3 reads CASSLSGSQETQYF. For the CDR3, the DNA is TGTGCCAGCTCTCTCAGCGGGAGTCAAGAGACCCAGTACTTC.

This clone was observed once. This CDR3 is also generated by other DNA sequences in the sample. The V call is TRBV9, the J call TRBJ2-3; 9 positions agree with TRBD2. CDR1 SGDLS and CDR2 YYNGEE come from the germline V gene. CDR3 length equals 15 residues. V lost 4 bases to trimming and J lost 1 base; unmatched junction nucleotides: 4. CDR3 in DNA: TGTGCCAGCAGCTCCTTAGCGGGGGGCACAGATACGCAGTATTTT. Protein sequence: CASSSLAGGTDTQYF. The variable domain in full, completed from reference TRBV9 and TRBJ2-3, reads DSGVTQTPKHLITATGQRVTLRCSPRSGDLSVYWYQQSLDQGLQFLIQYYNGEERAKGNILERFSAQQFPDLHSELNLSSLELGDSALYFCASSSLAGGTDTQYFGPGTRLTVL.

Concerning this clone: The sample has other DNA sequences that encode this CDR3 too. V and J are TRBV15 and TRBJ2-7; tentatively, D is TRBD1 or TRBD2 (5 bases each). CDR1 is LNHNV, CDR2 YYDKDF, per germline (reference sequence). The CDR3 is made up of 14 amino acids. The V gene lost 1 base and the J gene lost 1 base, with 8 bases spanning the gap. The CDR3 protein is CATSRGGASYEQYF. As DNA, the CDR3 is TGTGCCACCAGCAGAGGAGGGGCTTCCTACGAGCAGTACTTC.

The chain recombines TRBV5-4 with TRBJ2-1; 8 nucleotides align to TRBD2. The CDR3 is 17 residues long. Germline CDR1 and CDR2: SGHNT and YYREEE (reference sequence). V shed 6 bases and J 5 bases; nucleotides not matched to a gene: 16. In DNA, the CDR3 is TGTGCCAGCAACCGAATCCCCACGGGGGGGGGAGACAATGAGCAGTTCTTC. It codes for CASNRIPTGGGDNEQFF. Supplemented by reference TRBV5-4 and TRBJ2-1, the full variable domain reads ETGVTQSPTHLIKTRGQQVTLRCSSQSGHNTVSWYQQALGQGPQFIFQYYREEENGRGNFPPRFSGLQFPNYSSELNVNALELDDSALYLCASNRIPTGGGDNEQFFGPGTRLTVL.

This sequence joins TRBV15 and TRBJ2-7; 8 bases agree with TRBD1. Germline lookup yields CDR1 LNHNV and CDR2 YYDKDF (reference sequence). The CDR3 runs to 15 residues. Unmatched junction bases numbered 8, after V lost 5 bases and J lost 2 bases. Here the CDR3 DNA reads TGTGCCACCAGCGACCGGGACAGGAATCCCTACGAGCAGTACTTC. This sequence encodes CATSDRDRNPYEQYF.

About this clone itself: Its ends do not fully match the called genes, so a read error is possible. J is TRBJ2-7 and V is TRBV9; tentative D call: TRBD2 (5 bases). Germline CDR1 is SGDLS and CDR2 is YYNGEE. CDR3 length: 13 residues. CDR3 residues: CVSSVDRGYEQYF. In DNA, the CDR3 is TGTGTCAGCAGCGTAGATCGGGGCTACGAGCAGTACTTC.

About this clone: Within the sample, other DNA sequences also encode this same CDR3. The genes are TRBV6-1 and TRBJ2-7; D is possibly TRBD1 or TRBD2 (5 bases each). This CDR3 is built from 13 residues. The V end was cut by 2 bases, the J end by 2 bases, with 7 bases between. Per germline, CDR1 MNHNS and CDR2 SASEGT. The CDR3 is CASSERGPYEQYF. CDR3 in DNA: TGTGCCAGCAGTGAACGGGGCCCCTACGAGCAGTACTTC.

V is TRBV7-9 and J is TRBJ1-1, with D possibly TRBD1 on 5 matching bases. Germline V gene lookup returns CDR1 SEHNR and CDR2 FQNEAQ (reference sequence). This CDR3 contains 13 residues. V lost 5 bases to trimming and J lost 7 bases, with 14 bases between them. The CDR3 here is CASSVDLDNEAFF. The CDR3, as DNA: TGTGCCAGCAGCGTCGACCTGGACAATGAAGCTTTCTTT. The whole variable domain, filled in from reference TRBV7-9 and TRBJ1-1, reads DTGVSQNPRHKITKRGQNVTFRCDPISEHNRLYWYRQTLGQGPEFLTYFQNEAQLEKSRLLSDRFSAERPKGSFSTLEIQRTEQGDSAMYLCASSVDLDNEAFFGQGTRLTVV.

CDR3 nucleotide sequence: TGTGCCAGCAGCTTTGACTGGGGGACTGAAGCTTTCTTT. Its protein is CASSFDWGTEAFF. The gene calls are TRBV5-6 and TRBJ1-1; possible D gene TRBD1, 5 bases. The CDR3 totals 13 residues. The V end was cut by 2 bases, the J end by 5 bases, with 10 bases between. Per germline, CDR1 SGHDT and CDR2 YYEEEE.

The CDR3 region is CASSFGGGNEQFF. For the CDR3, the DNA is TGTGCCAGCAGCTTCGGGGGGGGCAATGAGCAGTTCTTC. The genes are TRBV27 and TRBJ2-1; 8 bases line up with TRBD2. The CDR3 covers 13 residues. CDR1 is MNHEY, CDR2 SMNVEV, per germline (reference sequence). V trimming: 6 bases; J trimming: 6 bases; junction bases outside the gene matches: 4.

This rearrangement joins TRBV11-2 to TRBJ2-7; D may be TRBD2 (6 bases). CDR3 size: 16 residues. Germline lookup yields CDR1 SGHAT and CDR2 FQNNGV. V lost 5 bases and J 9 bases, leaving 26 bases between the germline ends. The chain's CDR3 is CASSVTVASALGGQYF. In DNA, the CDR3 is TGTGCCAGCAGCGTCACTGTAGCATCTGCCCTCGGGGGGCAGTACTTC.

V gene TRBV2 combines with J gene TRBJ2-7; 9 bases are a match to TRBD1. This CDR3 region has 12 residues. V lost 3 bases to trimming and J lost 10 bases; unmatched junction nucleotides: 4. CDR1 and CDR2 from the germline V gene are SNHLY and FYNNEI. For the CDR3, the DNA is TGTGCCAGCAGTGACACAGGGGGCGAACAGTACTTC. Translation gives CASSDTGGEQYF.

Only a few counts were recorded for this clone. The chain has TRBV6-6 and TRBJ1-2; TRBD1 agrees at 7 bases. The junction had 10 bases not matched to a gene; V was cut back by 11 bases and J by 4 bases. This CDR3 has 13 amino acids. Germline CDR1 reads MNHNY; CDR2 reads SVGAGI (reference sequence). The CDR3 DNA sequence: TGTGCCTCCCTGACAGGGTCAACCTATGGCTACACCTTC. It yields the protein CASLTGSTYGYTF.